Described below is a single T cell receptor beta chain sequence and its context. Its matching antigen is unknown. The CDR3 sequence is 13 residues long. V was pared by 9 bases and J by 4 bases, with 13 bases between. The V gene's germline CDR1 is LNHDA and CDR2 SQIVND (reference sequence). Generated by immunoSEQ multiplex PCR, the TCRdb table keeps only in-frame clones and is missing some. There are roughly 65,000 clones in the sample; over 80% occur only once, and roughly a tenth lies in the top ten. This specimen belongs to a study of OX40 agonist ivuxolimab in advanced cancers. Study observations and caveats: Among the lowest levels of clonal expansion were found in partial responders at 0.1-3.0 mg/kg. The specificity for antigen of the expanded peripheral T cells was not determined.

The clonotype comes from an adult with an advanced solid tumor such as melanoma, head and neck, liver or kidney cancer. Sequencing was performed on CD4+ or CD8+ T cells sorted from blood, taken in a trial of the OX40 agonist ivuxolimab. The rearrangement joins TRBV19 to TRBJ2-1, with D tentatively TRBD1 (5 bases). CDR3 region: CASTGRLYNEQFF. The CDR3 DNA reads TGTGCCAGCACAGGCAGATTATACAATGAGCAGTTCTTC.